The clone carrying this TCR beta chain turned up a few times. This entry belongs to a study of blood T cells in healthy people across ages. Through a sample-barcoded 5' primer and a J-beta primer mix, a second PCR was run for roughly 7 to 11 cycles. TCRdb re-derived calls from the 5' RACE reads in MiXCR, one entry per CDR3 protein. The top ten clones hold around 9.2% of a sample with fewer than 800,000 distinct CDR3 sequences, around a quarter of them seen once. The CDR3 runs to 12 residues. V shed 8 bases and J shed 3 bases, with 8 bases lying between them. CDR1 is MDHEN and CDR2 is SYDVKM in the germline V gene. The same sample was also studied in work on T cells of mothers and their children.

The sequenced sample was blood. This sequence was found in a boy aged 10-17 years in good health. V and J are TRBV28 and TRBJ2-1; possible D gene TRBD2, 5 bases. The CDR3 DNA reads TGTGCCAGCGCCGCGGGCTACAATGAGCAGTTCTTC. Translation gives CASAAGYNEQFF.